What follows are 18 T cell receptor beta chains derived from one specimen sequenced in a study of vaccination effects on CD4 cells after COVID-19. CD4+ T cells specific for antigen were expanded with viral peptide pools by the ViraFEST assay before sequencing. Cells that had been cultured for 10 days were the source of isolated CD4+ T cells. Nucleocapsid antibody tests were negative, and the vaccine recipients had no prior SARS-CoV-2 infection. Their antigens remain unidentified. TCRdb's copy holds only in-frame clones and misses some; the assay was immunoSEQ multiplex PCR. Among 70,000 or so clones, around 79% were seen once, and the ten largest hold 2.5% to 3%. The starting material was CD4+ T cells from PBMCs cultured with HCoV-NL63 spike peptides, obtained before COVID-19 vaccination. These receptor sequences come from a human donor who received a COVID-19 vaccine.

CDR3 DNA sequence: TGTGCCAGTAGTATAGAGCACGGGCAGGGCAAGAAGGGGCAGTATTTT. Protein product: CASSIEHGQGKKGQYF. V gene TRBV19 combines with J gene TRBJ2-3; D possibly corresponds to TRBD1 (5 bases). This CDR3 spans 16 amino acids. Per the germline V gene, CDR1 is LNHDA and CDR2 is SQIVND (reference sequence). The V and J ends lost 0 bases and 11 bases respectively, with 21 bases between them.

This clone was seen just once. This chain connects TRBV24-1 to TRBJ2-3; 7 bases match TRBD2. The J segment lost 6 bases and the V segment lost 5 bases, leaving 7 bases of the junction unmatched. CDR1 is KGHDR and CDR2 is SFDVKD in the germline V gene. The CDR3 loop spans 14 amino acids. CDR3 in DNA: TGTGCCACCAGTGGTCCGGGAGGCCGGGATACGCAGTATTTT. It translates to CATSGPGGRDTQYF.

The rearrangement uses TRBV25-1 and TRBJ1-1; tentatively, D is TRBD1 (6 bases). CDR1 and CDR2 (germline): MGHDK, SYGVNS. Deletions cut 1 base from V and 6 bases from J, with 15 bases between. This CDR3 is 15 amino acids long. CDR3 sequence (DNA): TGTGCCAGCAGTGAATCGGCAGGGGCCGTCGCTGAAGCTTTCTTT. Amino acids: CASSESAGAVAEAFF.

The V call is TRBV24-1, the J call TRBJ2-2; 9 bases are a match to TRBD1. V dropped 9 bases and J dropped 4; count of bases not matched to a gene: 2. The germline V gene encodes CDR1 KGHDR and CDR2 SFDVKD. This CDR3 is built from 13 residues. For the CDR3, the DNA is TGTGCCACCGGACAGGGGACCACCGGGGAGCTGTTTTTT. It translates to CATGQGTTGELFF.

J is TRBJ2-5 and V is TRBV19; 7 nucleotides match TRBD2. Trimming at V came to 3 bases and at J to 5 bases, leaving 9 bases not matched to a gene. Germline CDR1 LNHDA, CDR2 SQIVND (reference sequence). This CDR3 is 15 amino acids long. Here the CDR3 DNA reads TGTGCCAGTAGTATGGGCGGGGGTTTCACGGAGACCCAGTACTTC. Amino acids: CASSMGGGFTETQYF. Full variable domain (missing parts from reference TRBV19 and TRBJ2-5): DGGITQSPKYLFRKEGQNVTLSCEQNLNHDAMYWYRQDPGQGLRLIYYSQIVNDFQKGDIAEGYSVSREKKESFPLTVTSAQKNPTAFYLCASSMGGGFTETQYFGPGTRLLVL.

The chain carries TRBV2 and TRBJ2-2; 10 bases match TRBD1. This CDR3 contains 16 residues. The J segment lost 4 bases and the V segment lost 6 bases, leaving 8 bases of the junction unmatched. CDR1 and CDR2 from the germline V gene are SNHLY and FYNNEI. CDR3 coding DNA: TGTGCCAGCAGACCCGACAGGGGGCGCAGCACCGGGGAGCTGTTTTTT. It codes for CASRPDRGRSTGELFF.

The gene calls are TRBV14 and TRBJ1-1, with D perhaps TRBD1 (5 bases). V was pared by 4 bases and J by 10 bases, with 19 bases between. The CDR3 sequence is 14 residues long. The germline V gene encodes CDR1 SGHDN and CDR2 FVKESK. In DNA, the CDR3 is TGTGCCAGCAGCCGCTCAATAGCCTTGGGGGGAGCTTTCTTT. Its protein is CASSRSIALGGAFF.

The chain carries TRBV19 and TRBJ2-1; no firm D call. The V and J ends lost 7 bases and 7 bases respectively, with 8 bases between them. CDR3 length: 11 amino acids. Germline V gene sequence: CDR1 LNHDA, CDR2 SQIVND (reference sequence). This CDR3 reads CASMVLNEQFF. CDR3 DNA sequence: TGTGCCAGTATGGTGTTGAATGAGCAGTTCTTC.

This chain joins TRBV2 and TRBJ2-5; tentatively, D is TRBD1 (5 bases). The CDR3 consists of 12 residues. Germline V gives CDR1 SNHLY, CDR2 FYNNEI. The V gene lost 8 bases and the J gene lost 5 bases, with 12 bases spanning the gap. CDR3: CASSQGRETQYF. The CDR3 DNA follows: TGTGCCAGCTCCCAGGGTAGGGAGACCCAGTACTTC.

The genes are TRBV7-8 and TRBJ2-1, with no clear D. Germline V gene lookup returns CDR1 SGHVS and CDR2 FQNEAQ. Trimming left V 2 bases short and J 1 base short, with 9 bases between. The CDR3 covers 15 residues. The CDR3 loop is CASSLRLKSYNEQFF. CDR3 nucleotides: TGTGCCAGCAGCTTAAGGCTGAAATCCTACAATGAGCAGTTCTTC. Using reference TRBV7-8 and TRBJ2-1 for the parts outside the CDR3, the full variable domain is GAGVSQSPRYKVAKRGQDVALRCDPISGHVSLFWYQQALGQGPEFLTYFQNEAQLDKSGLPSDRFFAERPEGSVSTLKIQRTQQEDSAVYLCASSLRLKSYNEQFFGPGTRLTVL.

The gene calls are TRBV6-5 and TRBJ1-5; D is unclear. Germline CDR1 MNHEY, CDR2 SVGAGI. V lost 8 bases to trimming and J lost 5 bases, with 4 bases between them. The CDR3 contains 10 residues. As DNA, the CDR3 is TGTGCCAGCGGCCATCAGCCCCAGCATTTT. Its translation: CASGHQPQHF.

This clone is a singleton in its sample. The chain recombines TRBV5-1 with TRBJ2-5; possibly TRBD1 for D (6 bases). The CDR3 runs 19 residues. CDR1 is SGHRS, CDR2 YFSETQ, per germline. The V and J ends lost 4 bases and 5 bases respectively, with 30 bases between them. The chain's CDR3 is CASSRPRSGDRTSGETQYF. As DNA, the CDR3 is TGCGCCAGCAGCCGCCCCCGGTCAGGCGACAGGACATCCGGGGAGACCCAGTACTTC.

A few counts support this clone. This rearrangement joins TRBV5-1 to TRBJ2-3; 7 bases fit TRBD1. This CDR3 spans 15 amino acids. Germline assignment: CDR1 SGHRS and CDR2 YFSETQ. V lost 4 bases to trimming and J lost 3 bases; unmatched junction nucleotides: 8. The DNA for the CDR3 is TGCGCCAGCAGCCACAGGGGAAGGGGGACAGATACGCAGTATTTT. Residues: CASSHRGRGTDTQYF.

The V call is TRBV28, the J call TRBJ1-1; 8 bases fit TRBD1. Germline assignment: CDR1 MDHEN and CDR2 SYDVKM. The CDR3 runs to 14 residues. Trimming removed 7 bases from V and 5 bases from J; junction bases left unmatched: 9. As DNA, the CDR3 is TGTGCCAGCACGCCAGGGGGCGGAGGAACTGAAGCTTTCTTT. Encoded protein: CASTPGGGGTEAFF. Filled out from reference TRBV28 and TRBJ1-1, the complete variable domain reads DVKVTQSSRYLVKRTGEKVFLECVQDMDHENMFWYRQDPGLGLRLIYFSYDVKMKEKGDIPEGYSVSREKKERFSLILESASTNQTSMYLCASTPGGGGTEAFFGQGTRLTVV.

The sample holds a few counts of this clone. The chain employs TRBV19 and TRBJ1-4; TRBD1 is a possible D gene (5 bases). The CDR3 is made up of 14 amino acids. The germline gives CDR1 LNHDA, CDR2 SQIVND (reference sequence). With 9 bases removed from V and 7 bases from J, the gap between germline ends came to 18 bases. CDR3 sequence reads: CASQRDPTGEKLFF. In nucleotides, the CDR3 is TGTGCCAGCCAGAGGGACCCGACGGGTGAAAAACTGTTTTTT.

V usage is TRBV14 and J usage is TRBJ2-5, with TRBD2 identical over 12 bases. V was clipped by 3 bases and J by 3 bases; unmatched bases: 2. Germline-derived CDR1 and CDR2 are SGHDN and FVKESK. This CDR3 region has 15 residues. The CDR3 DNA reads as TGTGCCAGCAGCCACTGGACTAGCGGGGAAGAGACCCAGTACTTC. It specifies CASSHWTSGEETQYF.

The V gene is TRBV5-1, the J gene TRBJ2-1, with D unresolved. V gave up 1 base and J gave up 6 bases, with 14 bases separating them. Germline loops: CDR1 SGHRS, CDR2 YFSETQ. The CDR3 covers 15 residues. CDR3 residues: CASSLPVSSSNEQFF. The CDR3 region has the DNA TGCGCCAGCAGCTTGCCCGTAAGCAGTAGCAATGAGCAGTTCTTC.

This clone was observed many times. The chain carries TRBV9 and TRBJ1-1; the D gene is possibly TRBD1 (6 bases). Germline V CDR1 and CDR2: SGDLS, YYNGEE. Trimming pared 3 bases from V and 5 bases from J, leaving 14 bases between. The length of the CDR3 is 14 residues. CDR3 nucleotide sequence: TGTGCCAGCAGCGCCCAAGTAGGGGGGACTGAAGCTTTCTTT. Its translation is CASSAQVGGTEAFF.